The 16 T cell receptor beta chains reported below all come from one sample, sequenced in a study of shared clonotypes between healthy human individuals. Cells designated naive CD8 were CD45RO-negative and were positively selected for CCR7, with terminally differentiated effector memory CD45RA+ cells excluded. Measured with immunoSEQ multiplex PCR; TCRdb has only the in-frame clones, and not every one. The table shows just over 2,000,000 clones, with roughly 94% occurring only once. Specimen: naive CD8+ T cells sorted from blood. Source of these receptors: a man aged 18 to 29 in good health.

A remark on this clone: The sample holds other DNA sequences that translate to the same CDR3. This chain connects TRBV30 to TRBJ2-7; D is uncertain. Germline V gives CDR1 GTSNPN, CDR2 SVGIG (reference sequence). CDR3 length: 11 amino acids. Trimming cost V 2 bases and J 1 base, with 3 bases left between them. The chain's CDR3 is CAWSISYEQYF. CDR3 coding DNA: TGTGCCTGGAGTATTTCCTACGAGCAGTACTTC.

This rearrangement joins TRBV5-5 to TRBJ2-7; 10 positions agree with TRBD2. Germline assignment: CDR1 SGHKS and CDR2 YYEKEE (reference sequence). The junction had 6 bases not matched to a gene; V was cut back by 0 bases and J by 6 bases. The CDR3 is made up of 15 amino acids. DNA of the CDR3: TGTGCCAGCAGCTTGGTCGAACTAGCGGGAAGCGAGCAGTACTTC. It translates to CASSLVELAGSEQYF.

J is TRBJ1-1 and V is TRBV6-6, with D possibly being TRBD1 (6 bases). The CDR3 contains 13 residues. Germline CDR1 is MNHNY and CDR2 is SVGAGI (reference sequence). V lost 2 bases and J lost 5, with 9 bases in between. In DNA form, the CDR3 reads TGTGCCAGCAGTTACGACAGGACGACTGAAGCTTTCTTT. It yields the protein CASSYDRTTEAFF.

This chain joins TRBV30 and TRBJ1-6, with D uncertain. The CDR3 consists of 15 residues. Trimming removed 1 base from V and 8 bases from J, with 15 bases in between. Germline CDR1 reads GTSNPN; CDR2 reads SVGIG (reference sequence). The CDR3 region is CAWSDLDPTDSPLHF. In nucleotides, the CDR3 is TGTGCCTGGAGTGATTTGGACCCCACGGATTCACCCCTCCACTTT.

The chain combines TRBV4-1 with TRBJ2-7, with 7 bases fitting TRBD2. Germline-derived CDR1 and CDR2 are MGHRA and YSYEKL. The CDR3 runs 22 residues. J gave up 0 bases and V 0 bases, and 23 bases lay outside the gene matches. The CDR3 DNA is TGCGCCAGCAGCCAAGAAATCGACTTGGCGGGAGTTAGATACAGGAGCTCCTACGAGCAGTACTTC. Translating it yields CASSQEIDLAGVRYRSSYEQYF.

This clone was seen only once. The rearrangement joins TRBV7-9 to TRBJ2-7, with TRBD1 matching over 8 bases. Germline loops: CDR1 SEHNR, CDR2 FQNEAQ (reference sequence). The length of the CDR3 is 14 residues. Germline trimming cut 5 bases from V and 2 bases from J; bases unmatched to any gene: 5. CDR3 sequence reads: CASSQGDRTYEQYF. The CDR3 nucleotides are TGTGCCAGCAGCCAGGGGGACAGGACCTACGAGCAGTACTTC.

The chain couples TRBV28 to TRBJ1-1; perhaps TRBD1 as D (5 bases). With 2 bases removed from V and 3 bases from J, the gap between germline ends came to 16 bases. The CDR3 has 16 amino acids. From germline, CDR1 is MDHEN and CDR2 SYDVKM. DNA for the CDR3: TGTGCCAGCAGTTTAAGAACAGGTGCTGAGCACACTGAAGCTTTCTTT. Its translation is CASSLRTGAEHTEAFF.

This rearrangement joins TRBV6-1 to TRBJ1-5, with D perhaps matching TRBD1 (6 bases). The germline CDR1 and CDR2 sequences are MNHNS and SASEGT. CDR3 length equals 20 residues. V shed 1 base and J shed 5 bases, with 27 bases lying between them. In nucleotides, the CDR3 is TGTGCCAGCAGTGAAGTAGGGGGTAGGACGCTATCATACCGAGATCAGCCCCAGCATTTT. Translating it yields CASSEVGGRTLSYRDQPQHF.

This clone was detected only once. V gene TRBV6-5 combines with J gene TRBJ2-7, with TRBD2 matching 7 bases. The CDR3 has 15 amino acids. Trimming removed 2 bases from V and 6 bases from J; junction bases left unmatched: 10. CDR1 and CDR2 (germline): MNHEY, SVGAGI. In DNA form, the CDR3 reads TGTGCCAGCAGTTACACCGGTCCCTCGGGAGGCGAGCAGTACTTC. Protein: CASSYTGPSGGEQYF.

Details on this clone: Possible read error: a much larger clone is one base away. The rearrangement links TRBV25-1 to TRBJ1-1; D gene unclear. V lost 5 bases to trimming and J lost 1 base, with 5 bases between them. Germline CDR1 and CDR2: MGHDK and SYGVNS. This CDR3 region has 12 residues. The CDR3 DNA reads TGTGCCAGCAGTTTTGGGAACACTGAAGCTTTCTTT. This encodes CASSFGNTEAFF.

The chain combines TRBV5-1 with TRBJ2-3; 7 bases match TRBD2. Germline CDR1 reads SGHRS; CDR2 reads YFSETQ. The trim removed 5 bases at V and 1 base at J, leaving 4 bases unmatched. The CDR3 consists of 14 residues. The DNA for the CDR3 is TGCGCCAGCAGTGAAAGCGGGGGCACAGATACGCAGTATTTT. Encoded protein: CASSESGGTDTQYF.

J is TRBJ2-2 and V is TRBV5-1; the D is unclear. The CDR3 is 13 amino acids. Looked up from germline, CDR1 is SGHRS and CDR2 is YFSETQ. Trimming took 4 bases from V and 0 from J, leaving 4 bases between them. The CDR3 bases are TGCGCCAGCAGCCCCGCGAACACCGGGGAGCTGTTTTTT. Protein: CASSPANTGELFF.

Note on this clone: This sample also contains other DNA sequences that code for the same CDR3. The chain employs TRBV19 and TRBJ2-7; TRBD1 aligns across 9 bases. From germline, CDR1 is LNHDA and CDR2 SQIVND (reference sequence). V lost 3 bases to trimming and J lost 6 bases; unmatched junction nucleotides: 3. CDR3 length: 13 amino acids. In nucleotides, the CDR3 is TGTGCCAGTAGTATGGGACAGGGATCCGAGCAGTACTTC. Its translation: CASSMGQGSEQYF.

This chain uses TRBV29-1 with TRBJ2-7; 15 bases agree with TRBD2. Germline-derived CDR1 and CDR2 are SQVTM and ANQGSEA. The CDR3 has 19 amino acids. V gave up 6 bases and J gave up 0 bases; unmatched junction bases: 15. The CDR3 DNA reads TGCAGCGTAATTGGTAGGACTAGCGGGAGGGCCCTGCGCTCCTACGAGCAGTACTTC. Translating it yields CSVIGRTSGRALRSYEQYF.

The chain has TRBV28 and TRBJ1-1, with TRBD1 matching over 8 bases. CDR1 is MDHEN, CDR2 SYDVKM, per germline. The CDR3 extends over 15 amino acids. V shed 5 bases and J 0 bases; nucleotides not matched to a gene: 5. CDR3 loop: CASSTWTGLNTEAFF. The CDR3 DNA reads as TGTGCCAGCAGTACATGGACAGGGTTGAACACTGAAGCTTTCTTT.

The V and J genes are TRBV28 and TRBJ2-1; 10 bases align to TRBD2. The J segment lost 9 bases and the V segment lost 2 bases, leaving 1 base of the junction unmatched. The CDR3 loop spans 13 amino acids. CDR1 is MDHEN and CDR2 is SYDVKM in the germline V gene. The CDR3 DNA reads TGTGCCAGCAGTTTAACTAGCGGGGCTGAGCAGTTCTTC. Residues: CASSLTSGAEQFF.